The 2 T cell receptor beta chains below were found in one sample sequenced in a study of blood T cell repertoires in COVID-19. Here immunoSEQ multiplex PCR was the method, and the copy in TCRdb shows in-frame clones only, minus some. The sample shows about 90,000 clones, about 90% of them seen only once. Sequenced material: peripheral blood. The receptors stem from a man aged 45 to 65 with COVID-19, enrolled during active disease.

The V call is TRBV6-6, the J call TRBJ1-2; 7 positions match TRBD1. CDR1 and CDR2 from the germline V gene are MNHNY and SVGAGI (reference sequence). Trimming cost V 5 bases and J 6 bases; bases outside gene matches: 6. This CDR3 has 13 amino acids. CDR3 protein: CASSTQTGNGYTF. CDR3 nucleotide sequence: TGTGCCAGCAGTACGCAGACAGGGAATGGCTACACCTTC.

V is TRBV28 and J is TRBJ1-1; tentatively, D is TRBD1 (5 bases). CDR3 size: 14 residues. Germline CDR1 and CDR2: MDHEN and SYDVKM. Trimming stripped 5 bases from V and 7 bases from J, with 17 bases between. The CDR3 DNA reads TGTGCCAGCAGTCTCCCTTTGGGGCAGGGTGAAGCTTTCTTT. This encodes CASSLPLGQGEAFF.